A single T cell receptor beta chain is shown here with its context. Its target is not known. Time point here: persistent/refractory GD, antithyroid drugs over 5 years with positive TRAb. Scientists built the TCR library using RNA that was extracted from PBMCs. Through Arm-PCR of CDR3 regions and iRepertoire HTBI primers, TCR beta libraries were built. Each CDR3 protein is one row after TCRdb ran MiXCR on the multiplex PCR reads. The repertoire holds some 470,000 distinct CDR3 sequences, with roughly a fifth as singletons. The data stem from a study of regulatory T cells in long-lasting Graves disease. For the study at large: Patients met the persistent Graves' disease definition after over 5 years of antithyroid drugs with positive TSH receptor antibodies.

Study-wide points: Among the persistent patients, approximately 2,900 public clonotypes were shared, more than the approximately 1,000 shared among new patients.

The TCR originated in a female donor with Graves disease. The sequencing used peripheral blood mononuclear cells (PBMCs), collected when the disease was refractory, from a patient treated with antithyroid drugs.

CDR3 in DNA: TGTGCCAGCAGCCGCTTTGGTGAGACCCAGTACTTC. Protein: CASSRFGETQYF. The J gene is TRBJ2-5, the V gene TRBV7-6; no firm D call. This CDR3 is 12 amino acids long. Germline CDR1 and CDR2: SGHVS and FNYEAQ. Trimming stripped 5 bases from V and 5 bases from J, with 9 bases between.